The 4 T cell receptor beta chains reported below all come from one sample, sequenced in a study of cytomegalovirus exposure and HLA in healthy donors (dated by TCRdb to 2016 to 2017). The method behind the library was the immunoSEQ multiplex PCR assay. The multiplex PCR relied on a mix of 60 forward primers for TCR Vbeta segments and 13 reverse primers for TCR Jbeta segments. TCRdb stores this immuneACCESS table with in-frame sequences only. Part of the clones is absent; in the studies checked, under half of the shortfall reflects unresolved V genes, and no reason is known for the rest. The sample yields more than 95,000 clones; over 75% were counted once. 6% to 8% of the sample goes to the ten largest clones. Specimen: PBMCs. The receptors were gathered from a young man in good health and CMV-seropositive.

V is TRBV6-5 and J is TRBJ2-2; D uncertain. The germline V gene encodes CDR1 MNHEY and CDR2 SVGAGI. CDR3 length equals 14 residues. Between the trimmed V and J ends, which lost 6 bases and 3 bases, there was a span of 11 bases. CDR3 bases: TGTGCCAGCAGAATTACTCCGGACACCGGGGAGCTGTTTTTT. It translates to CASRITPDTGELFF.

The chain recombines TRBV5-4 with TRBJ2-1; D is possibly TRBD1 (7 bases). V lost 6 bases to trimming and J lost 4 bases, with 17 bases between them. The CDR3 is 15 amino acids. Germline CDR1 and CDR2: SGHNT and YYREEE (reference sequence). CDR3 in DNA: TGTGCCAGCAACACTGGAGGGGGCCTGTACAATGAGCAGTTCTTC. It codes for CASNTGGGLYNEQFF. Variable domain in full (rest from reference TRBV5-4 and TRBJ2-1): ETGVTQSPTHLIKTRGQQVTLRCSSQSGHNTVSWYQQALGQGPQFIFQYYREEENGRGNFPPRFSGLQFPNYSSELNVNALELDDSALYLCASNTGGGLYNEQFFGPGTRLTVL.

V gene TRBV6-1 combines with J gene TRBJ2-4; 10 nucleotides match TRBD1. With 6 bases clipped from V and 8 bases from J, the junction kept 7 bases outside the gene matches. Germline assignment: CDR1 MNHNS and CDR2 SASEGT. The CDR3 loop spans 14 amino acids. In DNA, the CDR3 is TGTGCCAGCAGCCCTGGACAGGGGGTCCACATTCAGTACTTC. Its translation is CASSPGQGVHIQYF.

The J gene is TRBJ2-5, the V gene TRBV7-9; D is perhaps TRBD2 (6 bases). Germline V gene sequence: CDR1 SEHNR, CDR2 FQNEAQ (reference sequence). This CDR3 has 13 amino acids. Trimming removed 9 bases at V and 0 bases at J, with 11 bases between. The CDR3: CASIWGDQETQYF. CDR3 nucleotide sequence: TGTGCCAGTATATGGGGGGACCAAGAGACCCAGTACTTC. Combining the CDR3 with reference TRBV7-9 and TRBJ2-5 gives the whole variable domain DTGVSQNPRHKITKRGQNVTFRCDPISEHNRLYWYRQTLGQGPEFLTYFQNEAQLEKSRLLSDRFSAERPKGSFSTLEIQRTEQGDSAMYLCASIWGDQETQYFGPGTRLLVL.